This is a list of T cell receptor beta chains from one sample in a study of shared clonotypes between healthy human individuals. Libraries were prepared by immunoSEQ multiplex PCR; TCRdb keeps only in-frame clonotypes and omits some of them. The sample includes around 320,000 clones, around 86% seen only once; the top ten take roughly 17%. Sequencing was performed on memory CD8+ T cells sorted from blood. Receptors originate from a young man in good health. Both conserved end residues are part of each CDR3. The D gene is left open where the match is weak. Size is omitted from some rows. Given values are once, few, many or a class for expanded clones.

>-|TRBV14|-|TRBJ1-6
CASSAREGSYNSPLHF
TGTGCCAGCAGCGCCAGGGAGGGCTCCTATAATTCACCCCTCCACTTT
>-|TRBV7-9|-|TRBJ2-7
CASSSRDSYEQYF
TGTGCCAGCAGCTCCAGAGATAGCTACGAGCAGTACTTC
>-|TRBV5-6|-|TRBJ2-7
CASSLGGSAYEQYF
TGTGCCAGCAGCTTGGGAGGGAGCGCCTACGAGCAGTACTTC
>-|TRBV5-8|once|TRBJ2-3
CASPRGYSIADTQYF
TGTGCCAGCCCAAGAGGTTACTCTATTGCAGATACGCAGTATTTT
>-|TRBV4-1|-|TRBJ1-2
CASSQVQGTDGYTF
TGCGCCAGCAGCCAGGTACAGGGTACGGACGGCTACACCTTC
>TRBD1|TRBV11-2|few|TRBJ1-5
CASSLGTGFVEPQHF
TGTGCCAGCAGCTTAGGGACAGGGTTTGTGGAGCCCCAGCATTTT
>-|TRBV30|few|TRBJ1-1
CAWSVLEGDTEAFF
TGTGCCTGGAGTGTTTTGGAGGGCGATACTGAAGCTTTCTTT
>-|TRBV15|-|TRBJ1-5
CATSPDSNQPQHF
TGTGCCACCAGCCCCGATAGCAATCAGCCCCAGCATTTT
>-|TRBV11-2|-|TRBJ2-3
CASSLVSTQYF
TGTGCCAGCAGCTTAGTGAGTACGCAGTATTTT
>TRBD1|TRBV13|-|TRBJ1-6
CASSYGTGGPGSPLHF
TGTGCCAGCAGCTACGGGACAGGGGGCCCGGGATCACCCCTCCACTTT
>TRBD2|TRBV10-3|-|TRBJ2-7
CAISPTSSAYEQYF
TGTGCCATCAGCCCGACTAGCAGCGCCTACGAGCAGTACTTC
>TRBD1|TRBV4-1|-|TRBJ2-3
CASSQAADRERDTQYF
TGCGCCAGCAGCCAAGCCGCGGACAGGGAAAGGGATACGCAGTATTTT
>-|TRBV9|few|TRBJ2-7
CASSVEIGSEQYF
TGTGCCAGCAGCGTAGAGATAGGGAGCGAGCAGTACTTC
>-|TRBV7-8|-|TRBJ2-3
CASSFFRARVGTDTQYF
TGTGCCAGCAGCTTTTTCAGGGCCAGGGTGGGCACAGATACGCAGTATTTT
>-|TRBV29-1|once|TRBJ1-1
CSVETGNTEAFF
TGCAGCGTTGAGACTGGGAACACTGAAGCTTTCTTT
>-|TRBV2|-|TRBJ1-4
CASKSDGALNEKLFF
TGTGCCAGCAAATCCGACGGGGCCCTTAATGAAAAACTGTTTTTT
>-|TRBV4-3|-|TRBJ1-1
CASSLVGAANTEAFF
TGCGCCAGCAGCCTAGTAGGCGCGGCGAACACTGAAGCTTTCTTT
>-|TRBV6-1|few|TRBJ1-2
CASSEPLTANYGYTF
TGTGCCAGCAGTGAACCCCTTACGGCTAACTATGGCTACACCTTC
>TRBD2|TRBV30|once|TRBJ2-5
CAWTGLADTEETQYF
TGTGCCTGGACGGGACTAGCCGACACGGAAGAGACCCAGTACTTC
>TRBD1|TRBV7-9|-|TRBJ1-2
CASSLGQGVYGYTF
TGTGCCAGCAGCCTTGGACAGGGGGTCTATGGCTACACCTTC
>TRBD2|TRBV2|-|TRBJ2-5
CASRGDRANLAGGVIQYF
TGTGCCAGCAGGGGGGACAGGGCCAATCTAGCGGGAGGAGTGATCCAGTACTTC